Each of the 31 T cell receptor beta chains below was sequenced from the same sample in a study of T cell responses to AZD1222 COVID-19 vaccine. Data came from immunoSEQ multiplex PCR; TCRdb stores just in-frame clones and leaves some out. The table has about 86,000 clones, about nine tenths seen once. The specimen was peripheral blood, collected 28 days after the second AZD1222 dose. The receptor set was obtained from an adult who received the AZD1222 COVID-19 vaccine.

CDR3 DNA: TGCGCCAGCAGCCAGAGGATGGCGGGAGAAGAGACGAATGAGCAGTTCTTC. Translation gives CASSQRMAGEETNEQFF. The gene calls are TRBV4-1 and TRBJ2-1, with 7 nucleotides matching TRBD2. This CDR3 is built from 17 residues. J lost 7 bases, V lost 3 bases, and 15 bases had no gene match. From germline, CDR1 is MGHRA and CDR2 YSYEKL.

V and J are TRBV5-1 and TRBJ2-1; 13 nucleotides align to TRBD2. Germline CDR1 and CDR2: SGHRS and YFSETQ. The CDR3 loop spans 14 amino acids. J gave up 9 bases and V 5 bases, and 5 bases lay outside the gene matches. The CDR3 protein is CASRTGTSGIEQFF. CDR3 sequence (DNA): TGCGCCAGCAGAACCGGGACTAGCGGGATTGAGCAGTTCTTC.

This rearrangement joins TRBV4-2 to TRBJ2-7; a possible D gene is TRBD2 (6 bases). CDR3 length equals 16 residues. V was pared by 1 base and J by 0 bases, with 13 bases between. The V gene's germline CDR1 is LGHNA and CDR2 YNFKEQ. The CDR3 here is CASSQGLALSSYEQYF. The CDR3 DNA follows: TGTGCCAGCAGCCAAGGGCTAGCGCTTAGCTCCTACGAGCAGTACTTC.

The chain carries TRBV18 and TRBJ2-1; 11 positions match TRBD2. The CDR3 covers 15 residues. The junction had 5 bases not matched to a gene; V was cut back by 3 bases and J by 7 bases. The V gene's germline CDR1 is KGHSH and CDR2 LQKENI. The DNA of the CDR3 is TGTGCCAGCTCACCCACTAGCGGGAGTAGGAATGAGCAGTTCTTC. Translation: CASSPTSGSRNEQFF.

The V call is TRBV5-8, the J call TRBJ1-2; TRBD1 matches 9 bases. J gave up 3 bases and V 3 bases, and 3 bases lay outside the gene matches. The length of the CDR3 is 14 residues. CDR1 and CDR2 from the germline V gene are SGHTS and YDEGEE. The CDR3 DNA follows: TGTGCCAGCAGCTGGGACAGGGTCGACTATGGCTACACCTTC. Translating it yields CASSWDRVDYGYTF.

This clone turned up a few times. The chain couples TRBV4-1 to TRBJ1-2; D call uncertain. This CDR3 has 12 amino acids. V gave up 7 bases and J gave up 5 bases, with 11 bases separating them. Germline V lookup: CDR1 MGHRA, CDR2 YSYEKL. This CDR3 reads CASIGSGYGYTF. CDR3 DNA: TGCGCCAGCATAGGATCCGGATATGGCTACACCTTC.

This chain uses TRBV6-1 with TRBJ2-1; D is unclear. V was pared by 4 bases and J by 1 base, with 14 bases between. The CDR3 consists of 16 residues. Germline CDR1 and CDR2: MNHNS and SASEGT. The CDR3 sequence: CASSVASRGSYNEQFF. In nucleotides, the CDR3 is TGTGCCAGCAGTGTTGCCAGCCGTGGTTCCTACAATGAGCAGTTCTTC.

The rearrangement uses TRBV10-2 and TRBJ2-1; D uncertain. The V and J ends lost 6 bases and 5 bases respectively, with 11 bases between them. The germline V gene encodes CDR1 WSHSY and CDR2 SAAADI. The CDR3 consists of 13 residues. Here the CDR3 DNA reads TGCGCCAGCAGAAGACTTTCGGACAATGAGCAGTTCTTC. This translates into CASRRLSDNEQFF.

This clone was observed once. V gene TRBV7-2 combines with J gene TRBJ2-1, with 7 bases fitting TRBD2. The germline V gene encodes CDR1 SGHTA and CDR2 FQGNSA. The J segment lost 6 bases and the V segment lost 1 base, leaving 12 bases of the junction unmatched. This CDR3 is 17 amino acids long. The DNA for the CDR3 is TGTGCCAGCAGCTTAGTCTTCCTAGCGGACCTTGGCAATGAGCAGTTCTTC. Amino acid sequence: CASSLVFLADLGNEQFF.

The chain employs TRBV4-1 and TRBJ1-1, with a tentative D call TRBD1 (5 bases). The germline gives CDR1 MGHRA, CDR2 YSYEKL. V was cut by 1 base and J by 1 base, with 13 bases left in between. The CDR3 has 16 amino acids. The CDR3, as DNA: TGCGCCAGCAGCCAAGCCCCAGGGTCCTCGAACACTGAAGCTTTCTTT. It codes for CASSQAPGSSNTEAFF.

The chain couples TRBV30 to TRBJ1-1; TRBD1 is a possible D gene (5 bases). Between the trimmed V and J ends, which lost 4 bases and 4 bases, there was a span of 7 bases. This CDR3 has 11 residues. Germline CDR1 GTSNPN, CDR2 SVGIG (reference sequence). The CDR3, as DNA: TGTGCCTGGATGGGGGTCACTGAAGCTTTCTTT. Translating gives CAWMGVTEAFF.

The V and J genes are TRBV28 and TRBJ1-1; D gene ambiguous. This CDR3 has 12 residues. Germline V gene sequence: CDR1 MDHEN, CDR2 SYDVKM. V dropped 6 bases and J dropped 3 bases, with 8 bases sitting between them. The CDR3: CASSRFHTEAFF. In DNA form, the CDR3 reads TGTGCCAGCAGCCGATTTCACACTGAAGCTTTCTTT.

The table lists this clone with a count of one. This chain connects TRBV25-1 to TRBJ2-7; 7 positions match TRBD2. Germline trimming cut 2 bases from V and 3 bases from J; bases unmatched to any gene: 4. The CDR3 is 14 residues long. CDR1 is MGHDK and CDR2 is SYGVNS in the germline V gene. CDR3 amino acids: CASSEVGGNYEQYF. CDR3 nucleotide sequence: TGTGCCAGCAGTGAAGTCGGGGGGAACTACGAGCAGTACTTC.

The CDR3 region has the DNA TGTGCCAGTCTCTCCGCCGGGGGGCACGGCTATGGCTACACCTTC. Translation: CASLSAGGHGYGYTF. The chain links TRBV19 to TRBJ1-2; D perhaps matches TRBD1 (6 bases). V shed 8 bases and J shed 4 bases, with 20 bases lying between them. Per germline, CDR1 LNHDA and CDR2 SQIVND (reference sequence). There are 15 residues in the CDR3.

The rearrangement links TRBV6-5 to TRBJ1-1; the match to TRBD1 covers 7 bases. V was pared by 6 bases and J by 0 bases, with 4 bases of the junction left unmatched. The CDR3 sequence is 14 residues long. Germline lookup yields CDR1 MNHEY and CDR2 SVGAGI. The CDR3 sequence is CASRPGQLNTEAFF. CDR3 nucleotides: TGTGCCAGCAGGCCGGGACAGCTGAACACTGAAGCTTTCTTT.

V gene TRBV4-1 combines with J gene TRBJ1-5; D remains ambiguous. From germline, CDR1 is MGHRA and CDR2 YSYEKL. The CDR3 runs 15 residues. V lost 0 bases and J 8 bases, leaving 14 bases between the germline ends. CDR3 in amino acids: CASSQDPQLREPQHF. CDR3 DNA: TGCGCCAGCAGCCAAGATCCACAATTACGGGAGCCCCAGCATTTT.

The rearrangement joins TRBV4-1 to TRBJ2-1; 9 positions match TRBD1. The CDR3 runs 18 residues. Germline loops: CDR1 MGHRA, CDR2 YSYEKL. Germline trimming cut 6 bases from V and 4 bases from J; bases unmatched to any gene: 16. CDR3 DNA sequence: TGCGCCAGCAGTCGCGGAGACTACCGGGACAGGGCTTACAATGAGCAGTTCTTC. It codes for CASSRGDYRDRAYNEQFF.

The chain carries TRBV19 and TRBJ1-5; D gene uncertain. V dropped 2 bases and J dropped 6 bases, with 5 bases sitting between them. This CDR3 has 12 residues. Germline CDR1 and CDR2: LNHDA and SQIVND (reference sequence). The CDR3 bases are TGTGCCAGTAGTATAATCGGTCAGCCCCAGCATTTT. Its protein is CASSIIGQPQHF.

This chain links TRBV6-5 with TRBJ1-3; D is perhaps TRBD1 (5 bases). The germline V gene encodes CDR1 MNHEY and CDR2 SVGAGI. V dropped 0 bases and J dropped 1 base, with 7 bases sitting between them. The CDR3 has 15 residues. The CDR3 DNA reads TGTGCCAGCAGTTACTCACCAGGGTCTGGAAACACCATATATTTT. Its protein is CASSYSPGSGNTIYF.

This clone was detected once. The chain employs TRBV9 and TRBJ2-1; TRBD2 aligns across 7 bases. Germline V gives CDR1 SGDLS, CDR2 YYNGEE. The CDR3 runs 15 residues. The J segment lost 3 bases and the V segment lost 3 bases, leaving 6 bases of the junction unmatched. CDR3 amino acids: CASSDGRLSYNEQFF. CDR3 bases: TGTGCCAGCAGCGACGGGAGGTTGAGCTACAATGAGCAGTTCTTC.

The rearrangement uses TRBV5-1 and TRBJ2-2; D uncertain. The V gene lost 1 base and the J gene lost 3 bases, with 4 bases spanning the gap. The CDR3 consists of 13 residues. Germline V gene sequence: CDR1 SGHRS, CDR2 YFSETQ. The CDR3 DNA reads TGCGCCAGCAGCTTGTTCGACACCGGGGAGCTGTTTTTT. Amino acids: CASSLFDTGELFF.

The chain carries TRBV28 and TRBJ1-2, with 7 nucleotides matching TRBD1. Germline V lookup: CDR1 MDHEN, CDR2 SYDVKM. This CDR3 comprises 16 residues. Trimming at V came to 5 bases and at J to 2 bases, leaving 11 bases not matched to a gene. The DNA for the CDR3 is TGTGCCAGCAGTCCCGGCGGGGACAGAGTCAACTATGGCTACACCTTC. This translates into CASSPGGDRVNYGYTF.

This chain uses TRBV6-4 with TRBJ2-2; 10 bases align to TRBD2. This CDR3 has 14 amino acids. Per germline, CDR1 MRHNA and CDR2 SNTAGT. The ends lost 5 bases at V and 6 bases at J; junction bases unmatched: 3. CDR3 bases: TGTGCCAGCAGTAGCGGGAGGGCCTCCGGGGAGCTGTTTTTT. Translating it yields CASSSGRASGELFF.

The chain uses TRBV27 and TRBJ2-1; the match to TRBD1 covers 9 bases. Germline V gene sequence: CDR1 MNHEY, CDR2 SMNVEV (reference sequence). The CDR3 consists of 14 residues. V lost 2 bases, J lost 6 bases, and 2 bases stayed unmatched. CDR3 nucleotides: TGTGCCAGCAGTTTACTGGACAGGGGCAATGAGCAGTTCTTC. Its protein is CASSLLDRGNEQFF.

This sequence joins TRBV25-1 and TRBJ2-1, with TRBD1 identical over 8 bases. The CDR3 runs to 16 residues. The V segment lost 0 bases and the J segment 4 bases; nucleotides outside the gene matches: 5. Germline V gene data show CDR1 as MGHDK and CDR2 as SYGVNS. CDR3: CASSEYRDRSYNEQFF. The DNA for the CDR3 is TGTGCCAGCAGTGAATACCGGGACAGGAGTTACAATGAGCAGTTCTTC.

The CDR3: CASSPGGGNDYNEQFF. CDR3 sequence (DNA): TGTGCCAGCAGCCCGGGTGGAGGGAACGACTACAATGAGCAGTTCTTC. The chain has TRBV5-6 and TRBJ2-1, with D possibly being TRBD2 (6 bases). The V and J ends lost 4 bases and 3 bases respectively, with 17 bases between them. The CDR3 has 16 amino acids. Germline CDR1 and CDR2: SGHDT and YYEEEE.

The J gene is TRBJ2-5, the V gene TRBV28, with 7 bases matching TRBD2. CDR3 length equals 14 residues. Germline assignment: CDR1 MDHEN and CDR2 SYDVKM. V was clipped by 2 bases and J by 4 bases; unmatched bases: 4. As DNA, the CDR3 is TGTGCCAGCAGTTTAGAGGGAGGGCGAGAGACCCAGTACTTC. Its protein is CASSLEGGRETQYF.

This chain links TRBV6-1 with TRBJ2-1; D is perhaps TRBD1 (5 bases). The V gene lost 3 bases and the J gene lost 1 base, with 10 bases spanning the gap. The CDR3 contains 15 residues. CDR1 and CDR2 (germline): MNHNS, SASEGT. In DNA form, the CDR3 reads TGTGCCAGCAGTGACAGGTCAGGGTCCTACAATGAGCAGTTCTTC. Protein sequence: CASSDRSGSYNEQFF.

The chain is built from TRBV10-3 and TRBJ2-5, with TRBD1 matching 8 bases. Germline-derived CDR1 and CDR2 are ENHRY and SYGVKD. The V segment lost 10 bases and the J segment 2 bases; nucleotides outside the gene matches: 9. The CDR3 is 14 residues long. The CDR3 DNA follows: TGTGCCACAAAAGGGACAGGACTACAAGAGACCCAGTACTTC. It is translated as CATKGTGLQETQYF.

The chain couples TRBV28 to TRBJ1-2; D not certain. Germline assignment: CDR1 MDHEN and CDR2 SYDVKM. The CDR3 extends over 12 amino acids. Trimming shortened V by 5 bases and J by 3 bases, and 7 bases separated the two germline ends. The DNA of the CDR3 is TGTGCCAGCAGTGCCCGGCACTATGGCTACACCTTC. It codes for CASSARHYGYTF.

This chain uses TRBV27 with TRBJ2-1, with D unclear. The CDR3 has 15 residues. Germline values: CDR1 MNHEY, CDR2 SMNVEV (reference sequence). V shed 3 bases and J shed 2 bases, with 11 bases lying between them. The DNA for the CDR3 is TGTGCCAGCAGTTTCGGCCACCTTGCCTACAATGAGCAGTTCTTC. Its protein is CASSFGHLAYNEQFF.